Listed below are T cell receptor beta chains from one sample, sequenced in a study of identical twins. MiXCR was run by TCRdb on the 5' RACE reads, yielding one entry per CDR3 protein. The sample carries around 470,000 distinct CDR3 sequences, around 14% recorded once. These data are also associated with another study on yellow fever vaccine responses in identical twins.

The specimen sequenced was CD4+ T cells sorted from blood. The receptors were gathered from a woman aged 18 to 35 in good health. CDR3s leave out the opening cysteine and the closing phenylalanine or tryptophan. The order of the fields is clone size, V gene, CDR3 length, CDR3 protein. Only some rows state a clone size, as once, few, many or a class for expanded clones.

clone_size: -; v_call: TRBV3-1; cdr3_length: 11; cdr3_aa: ASGQGAIAEQY
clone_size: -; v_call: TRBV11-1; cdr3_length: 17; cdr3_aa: ASSPSGQGLFDIWDTQY
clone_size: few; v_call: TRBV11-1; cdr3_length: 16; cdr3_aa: ASSRGTSGRSAQETQY
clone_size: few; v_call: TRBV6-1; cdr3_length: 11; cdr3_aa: ASSPQLGFEQY
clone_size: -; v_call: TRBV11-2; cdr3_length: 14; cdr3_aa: ASSLRGAGLTTEAF
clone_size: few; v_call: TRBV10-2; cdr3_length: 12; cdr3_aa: ASSETGSRVYQY
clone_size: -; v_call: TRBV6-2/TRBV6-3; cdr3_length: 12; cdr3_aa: ASSYPGIDTEAF
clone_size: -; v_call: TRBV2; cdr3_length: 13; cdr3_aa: ASRSDWGGTDTQY
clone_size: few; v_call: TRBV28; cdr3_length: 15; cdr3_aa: ASSSRLAGALRETQY
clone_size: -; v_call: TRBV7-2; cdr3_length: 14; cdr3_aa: ASSPRGSSYNSPLH
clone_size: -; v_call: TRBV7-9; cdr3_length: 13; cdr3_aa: ASSSRTGIADTQY
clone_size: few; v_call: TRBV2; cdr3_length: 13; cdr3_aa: ASSPQGYANTEAF
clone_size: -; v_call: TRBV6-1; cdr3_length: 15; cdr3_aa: ASSALLGTSGSYEQY
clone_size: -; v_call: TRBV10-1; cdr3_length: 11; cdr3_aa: ASNALAGGSQF
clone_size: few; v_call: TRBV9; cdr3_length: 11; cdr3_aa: ASSVVRVKRQY
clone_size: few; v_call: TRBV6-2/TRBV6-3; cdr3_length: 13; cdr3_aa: ASSYAGGEAYEQY
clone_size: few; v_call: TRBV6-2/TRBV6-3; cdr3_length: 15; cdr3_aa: ASSYSYRQAKNTEAF
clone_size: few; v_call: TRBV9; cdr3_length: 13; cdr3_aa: ASSVGQRGMDEQF
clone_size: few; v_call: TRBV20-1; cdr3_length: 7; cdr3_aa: SARTIQY
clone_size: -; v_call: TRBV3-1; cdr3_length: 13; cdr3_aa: ASSRAGLTYNEQF
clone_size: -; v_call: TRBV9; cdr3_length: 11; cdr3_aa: ASSKQGNGELF
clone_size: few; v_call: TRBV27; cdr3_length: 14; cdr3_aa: ASSYLPTGDTGELF
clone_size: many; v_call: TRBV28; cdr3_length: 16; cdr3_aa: ASSIPGTGITNTGELF
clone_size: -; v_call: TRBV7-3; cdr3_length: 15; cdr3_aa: ASSLRAGGFLYNEQF
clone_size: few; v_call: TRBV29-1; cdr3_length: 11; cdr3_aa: SVELRAWGIQY
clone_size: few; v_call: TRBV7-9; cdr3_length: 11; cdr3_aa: ASSFRDSPTQY
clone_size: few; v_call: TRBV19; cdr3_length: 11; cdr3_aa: ASRTSGPGELF
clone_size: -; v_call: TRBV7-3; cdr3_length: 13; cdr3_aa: ASSPSQRATDTQY
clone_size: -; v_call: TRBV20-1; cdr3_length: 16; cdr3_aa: SARFPGGGTSGRSEQF
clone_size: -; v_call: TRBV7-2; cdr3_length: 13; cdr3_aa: ASSPRGNRFNEQF
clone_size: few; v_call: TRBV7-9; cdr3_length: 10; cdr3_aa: ASSTSETEAF
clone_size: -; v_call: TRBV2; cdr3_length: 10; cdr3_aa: ASRYIGNEQF
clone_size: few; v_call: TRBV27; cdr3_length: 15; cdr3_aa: ASSLGTSAVVGYEQY
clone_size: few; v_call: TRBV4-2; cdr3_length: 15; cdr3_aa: ASSQDLAGGFNQPQH
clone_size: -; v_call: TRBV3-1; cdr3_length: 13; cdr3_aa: ASSQVSSGGNEQF
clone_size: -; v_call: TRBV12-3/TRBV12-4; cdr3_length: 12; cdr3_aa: ASSPQGARSEQY
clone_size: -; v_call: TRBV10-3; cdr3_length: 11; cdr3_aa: AISGQEANEQF
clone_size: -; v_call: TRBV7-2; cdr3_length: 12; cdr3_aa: ASSLGREGYEQY
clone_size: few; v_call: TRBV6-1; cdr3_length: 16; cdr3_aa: ASSLQLSGTGGKDEQY
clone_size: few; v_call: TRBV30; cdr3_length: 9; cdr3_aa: AWSEKKTQY
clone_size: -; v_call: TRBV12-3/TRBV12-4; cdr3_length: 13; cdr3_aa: ASSSDRISYNEQF
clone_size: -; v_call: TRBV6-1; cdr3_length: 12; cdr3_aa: ASRTSGHTGELF
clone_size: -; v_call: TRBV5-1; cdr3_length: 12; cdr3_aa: ASSLDHNSYEQY
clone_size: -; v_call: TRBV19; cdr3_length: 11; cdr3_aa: ASRQTGANVLT
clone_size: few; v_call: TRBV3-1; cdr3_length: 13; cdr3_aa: ASSPRGRPTDTQY